This T cell receptor (beta chain) was documented in a study of blood T cell repertoires in COVID-19. This clone appeared once. The authors' processing: It was from reference gene primer amplification that nucleated cell counts were estimated. Method: immunoSEQ multiplex PCR; TCRdb's copy keeps in-frame clones and lacks some. For V, J and clone size, that table is used; D and trimming come from the DNA. The table records 30,000 to 40,000 clones, around 90% of them present only once. Trimming removed 2 bases from V and 4 bases from J; junction bases left unmatched: 5. The CDR3 spans 16 residues. Looked up from germline, CDR1 is SGHAT and CDR2 is FQNNGV.

V usage is TRBV11-2 and J usage is TRBJ2-3; 11 bases map to TRBD2. The material sequenced was peripheral blood. The receptor was isolated from a man in his sixties with acute or convalescent COVID-19. The CDR3 nucleotides are TGTGCCAGCAGCTTAATGTGGACTAGCGGGTCAGATACGCAGTATTTT. It specifies CASSLMWTSGSDTQYF.